This T cell receptor (beta chain) was identified during a study of T cells in Graves' hyperthyroidism and ophthalmopathy. Patients showing uncontrolled infection, other autoimmune disease, pregnancy or lactation were ineligible. The PBMCs were sourced from fresh peripheral blood (around 9.9 ml). Regarding the study as a whole: Ophthalmopathy, as predicted by the model, came a median about six months after the prediction.

TCR beta CDR3 region amplification was performed from RNA transcripts. When the TCR CDR3 underwent first-round RT-PCR, the HTBI primer set was used. TCRdb fed the multiplex PCR reads into MiXCR, producing one record per CDR3 protein. The repertoire holds fewer than 750,000 distinct CDR3 sequences, roughly 14% seen once, with 3.5% to 4.5% in the top ten. This clonotype was seen many times. Its antigen is unknown. Germline V gene data show CDR1 as SQVTM and CDR2 as ANQGSEA. The CDR3 covers 12 residues. The germline V and J ends were trimmed by 5 bases and 2 bases, with 9 bases remaining between them. The sequenced sample was blood. The chain has TRBV29-1 and TRBJ2-5; D possibly corresponds to TRBD1 (6 bases). The sequence derives from a woman aged 35 to 49 with Graves' ophthalmopathy. CDR3 nucleotides: TGCAGCGTTTTCGGACAGCAAGAGACCCAGTACTTC. This encodes CSVFGQQETQYF.